This T cell receptor (beta chain) is from a study of blood T cell repertoires in COVID-19. Study information: Some COVID-19 samples were acute and others convalescent; all came from the United States, Italy and Spain. PBMCs, B-cell-depleted T cells, or T cells provided the cDNA or gDNA that made up the material.

Original data processing: Cell counts per sample came from amplifying reference gene primers. Assay: immunoSEQ multiplex PCR; the TCRdb copy retains only in-frame clones and omits some. Clone size and the V and J calls come from that table; the DNA yielded D and trimming. The sample lists 40,000 to 60,000 clones, around 68% occurring once. Sample share makes this clone medium-sized. The V and J ends lost 3 bases and 4 bases, in that order; junction bases with no gene match: 1. The CDR3 loop spans 13 amino acids. CDR1 is SGHAT and CDR2 is FQNNGV in the germline V gene. The clonotype originates from a woman between 65 and 79 years old with acute or convalescent COVID-19. The source material was peripheral blood. The chain has TRBV11-2 and TRBJ2-3; TRBD2 matches at 7 bases. Here the CDR3 reads CASSLGGSDTQYF. The DNA of the CDR3 is TGTGCCAGCAGCTTGGGGGGGTCAGATACGCAGTATTTT. The full variable domain, in which reference TRBV11-2 and TRBJ2-3 provide the parts outside the CDR3, is EAGVAQSPRYKIIEKRQSVAFWCNPISGHATLYWYQQILGQGPKLLIQFQNNGVVDDSQLPKDRFSAERLKGVDSTLKIQPAKLEDSAVYLCASSLGGSDTQYFGPGTRLTVL.